This T cell receptor (beta chain) comes out of a study of blood T cell repertoires in COVID-19. This CDR3 has 15 amino acids. Germline values: CDR1 LNHDA, CDR2 SQIVND (reference sequence). The ends lost 4 bases at V and 5 bases at J; junction bases unmatched: 10. Repertoires were generated with immunoSEQ multiplex PCR, while TCRdb's copy carries only in-frame clones and drops some. The sample has 200,000 to 250,000 clones; 82% are singletons. This chain joins TRBV19 and TRBJ1-2, with 7 nucleotides matching TRBD1. This TCR was recovered from a woman older than 75 with COVID-19, enrolled during active disease. The specimen sequenced was peripheral blood. CDR3 sequence reads: CASSTGTEKGYGYTF. CDR3 nucleotide sequence: TGTGCCAGTAGTACTGGGACAGAGAAAGGGTATGGCTACACCTTC.